This T cell receptor beta chain came from a study of cytomegalovirus exposure and HLA in healthy donors. Study outcomes and limitations: Researchers had no immune exposure information except CMV serostatus available.

Between the trimmed V and J ends, which lost 7 bases and 1 base, there was a span of 8 bases. CDR3 length: 13 amino acids. Germline CDR1 MNHNS, CDR2 SASEGT. Amplification used 60 Vbeta primers and 13 Jbeta primers. Here immunoSEQ multiplex PCR was the method, and the copy in TCRdb shows in-frame clones only, minus some. This table has fewer than 150,000 clones, around 75% appearing once. This clone was picked up one time. No antigen is known for it. The sample comprised PBMCs. The chain carries TRBV6-1 and TRBJ1-5; D not certain. The clonotype originates from a female donor in good health and CMV-seronegative. CDR3 sequence (DNA): TGTGCCAGCACCGGAGTGAGCAATCAGCCCCAGCATTTT. The encoded protein is CASTGVSNQPQHF.